This T cell receptor beta chain appears in the sequencing data of a study of blood T cell repertoires in COVID-19. Study in general: The samples span acute and convalescent COVID-19 from the United States, Italy and Spain.

Per the study methods: Reference gene primer amplification gave nucleated cell count estimates. Sequencing used immunoSEQ multiplex PCR; TCRdb keeps in-frame clones, though not all of them. V, J and clone size are those of that table, while D and trimming were read from the DNA. The table records under 400,000 clones, 70% to 90% of them present only once. The J segment lost 8 bases and the V segment lost 4 bases, leaving 3 bases of the junction unmatched. CDR1 KGHDR and CDR2 SFDVKD come from the germline V gene. The CDR3 totals 12 residues. The receptor comes from a man aged 35 to 55 in a cohort exposed to, infected with or recovered from COVID-19 (not recorded which). The V and J genes are TRBV24-1 and TRBJ1-2; TRBD1 matches 7 bases. The sample taken for sequencing was PBMCs or T cells enriched from blood (not recorded which). The CDR3 spells CATSEQGRGYTF. The CDR3 DNA reads as TGTGCCACCAGTGAACAGGGGCGAGGCTACACCTTC.